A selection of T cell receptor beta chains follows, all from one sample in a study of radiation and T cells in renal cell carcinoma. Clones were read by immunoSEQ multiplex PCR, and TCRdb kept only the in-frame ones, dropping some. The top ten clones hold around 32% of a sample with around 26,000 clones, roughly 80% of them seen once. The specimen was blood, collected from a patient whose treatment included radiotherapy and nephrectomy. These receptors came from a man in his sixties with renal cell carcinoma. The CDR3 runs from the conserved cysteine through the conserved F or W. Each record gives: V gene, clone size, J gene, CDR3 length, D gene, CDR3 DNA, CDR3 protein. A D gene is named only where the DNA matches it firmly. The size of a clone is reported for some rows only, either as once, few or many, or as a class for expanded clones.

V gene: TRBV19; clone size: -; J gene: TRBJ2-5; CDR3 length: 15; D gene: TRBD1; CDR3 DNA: TGTGCCAGTAGTATAGGGGGGACAGGGATGGAGACCCAGTACTTC; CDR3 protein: CASSIGGTGMETQYF
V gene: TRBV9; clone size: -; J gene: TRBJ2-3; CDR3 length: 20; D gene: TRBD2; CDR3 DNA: TGTGCCAGCAGCGTAAAACCGGGACTAGCGCGATTCACTAGCACAGATACGCAGTATTTT; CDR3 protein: CASSVKPGLARFTSTDTQYF
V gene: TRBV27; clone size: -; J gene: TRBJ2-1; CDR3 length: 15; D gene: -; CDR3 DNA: TGTGCCAGCAAAACGGCGGGAATAACCTACAATGAGCAGTTCTTC; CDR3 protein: CASKTAGITYNEQFF
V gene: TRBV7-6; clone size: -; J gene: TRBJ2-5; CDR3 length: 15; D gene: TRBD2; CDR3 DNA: TGTGCCAGCAGCTTAGCCCGGACTAGCGGAGAGACCCAGTACTTC; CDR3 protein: CASSLARTSGETQYF
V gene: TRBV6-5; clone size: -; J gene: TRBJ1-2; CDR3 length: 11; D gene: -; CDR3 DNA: TGTGCCAGCATCGGGAGGGGGGGCTACACCTTC; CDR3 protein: CASIGRGGYTF
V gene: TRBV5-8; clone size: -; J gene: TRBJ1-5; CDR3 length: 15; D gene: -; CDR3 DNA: TGTGCCAGCAGCTTTAATCCCTCCGCTGGGCAGCCCCAGCATTTT; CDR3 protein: CASSFNPSAGQPQHF
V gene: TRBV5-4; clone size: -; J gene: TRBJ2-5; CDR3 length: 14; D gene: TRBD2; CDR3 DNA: TGTGCCAGCGAAAAAGCGGGAGGGAGAGAGACCCAGTACTTC; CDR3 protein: CASEKAGGRETQYF
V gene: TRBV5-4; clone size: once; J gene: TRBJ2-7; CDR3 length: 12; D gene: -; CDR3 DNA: TGTGCCAGCAGCTTGGTCAGGGGCGAGCAGTACTTC; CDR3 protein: CASSLVRGEQYF
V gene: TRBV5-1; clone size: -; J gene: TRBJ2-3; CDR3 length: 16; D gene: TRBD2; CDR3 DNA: TGCGCCAGCAGCTTGGGACTAGCGGAGAGCACAGATACGCAGTATTTT; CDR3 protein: CASSLGLAESTDTQYF
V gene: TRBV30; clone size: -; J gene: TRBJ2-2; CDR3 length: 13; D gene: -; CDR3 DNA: TGTGCCTGGAGTGTACTGGAGGCCGGGGAGCTGTTTTTT; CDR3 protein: CAWSVLEAGELFF
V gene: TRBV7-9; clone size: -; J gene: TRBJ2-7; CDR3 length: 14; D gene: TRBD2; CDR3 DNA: TGTGCCAGCAGCTTGGCTAGCGGGATGTTCGAGCAGTACTTC; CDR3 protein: CASSLASGMFEQYF
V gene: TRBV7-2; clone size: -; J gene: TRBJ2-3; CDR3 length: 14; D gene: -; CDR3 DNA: TGTGCCAGCAGCCGAAGCAGTAGCACAGATACGCAGTATTTT; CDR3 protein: CASSRSSSTDTQYF
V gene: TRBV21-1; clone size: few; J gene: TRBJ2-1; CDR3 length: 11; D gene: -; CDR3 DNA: TGTGCCAGCAGCAATCGGGGTGAGCAGTTCTTC; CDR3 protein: CASSNRGEQFF
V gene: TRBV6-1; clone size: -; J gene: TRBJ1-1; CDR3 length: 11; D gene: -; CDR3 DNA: TGTGCCAGCGAGACCTACACTGAAGCTTTCTTT; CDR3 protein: CASETYTEAFF
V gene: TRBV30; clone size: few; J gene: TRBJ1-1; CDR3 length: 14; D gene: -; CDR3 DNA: TGTGCCTGGAGTGTACTAGGGGGTTGGGGGGAAGCTTTCTTT; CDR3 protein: CAWSVLGGWGEAFF
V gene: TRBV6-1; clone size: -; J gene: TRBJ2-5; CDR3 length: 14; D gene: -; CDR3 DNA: TGTGCCAGCAGTGCGATACAGGGAGCGGAGACCCAGTACTTC; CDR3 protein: CASSAIQGAETQYF
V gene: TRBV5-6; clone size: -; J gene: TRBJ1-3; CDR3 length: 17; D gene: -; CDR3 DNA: TGTGCCAGCAGCTTGGAAGGATGGGGGGCCGCTGGAAACACCATATATTTT; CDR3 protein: CASSLEGWGAAGNTIYF
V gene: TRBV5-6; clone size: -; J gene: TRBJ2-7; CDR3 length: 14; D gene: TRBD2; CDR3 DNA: TGTGCCAGCAGACGTAGCGGGAGGGCCTACGAGCAGTACTTC; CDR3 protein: CASRRSGRAYEQYF
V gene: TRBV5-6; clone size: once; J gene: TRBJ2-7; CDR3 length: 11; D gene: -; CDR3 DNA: TGTGCCAGCAGCTTCGGGGTCGAGCAGTACTTC; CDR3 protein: CASSFGVEQYF
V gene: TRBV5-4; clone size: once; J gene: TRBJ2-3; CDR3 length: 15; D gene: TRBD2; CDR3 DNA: TGTGCCAGCACCGAAGGACTAGAAAACACAGATACGCAGTATTTT; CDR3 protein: CASTEGLENTDTQYF
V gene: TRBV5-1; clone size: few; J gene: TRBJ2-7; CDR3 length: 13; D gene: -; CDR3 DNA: TGCGCCAGCAGCACACCAGAAGGAAACGAGCAGTACTTC; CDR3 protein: CASSTPEGNEQYF
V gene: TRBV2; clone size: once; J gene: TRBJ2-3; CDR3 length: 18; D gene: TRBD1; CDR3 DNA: TGTGCCAGCAGCACCAATATCGGGACAGGGGTATCGGCAGATACGCAGTATTTT; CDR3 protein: CASSTNIGTGVSADTQYF
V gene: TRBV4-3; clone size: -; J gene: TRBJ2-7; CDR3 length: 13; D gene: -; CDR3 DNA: TGCGCCAGCAGCCAAGCTGGACAGTCGGTGCAGTACTTC; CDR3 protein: CASSQAGQSVQYF
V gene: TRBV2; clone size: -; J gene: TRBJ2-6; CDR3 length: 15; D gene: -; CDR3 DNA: TGTGCCAGCGGCTTGACGCTCTCCGGGGCCAACGTCCTGACTTTC; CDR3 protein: CASGLTLSGANVLTF
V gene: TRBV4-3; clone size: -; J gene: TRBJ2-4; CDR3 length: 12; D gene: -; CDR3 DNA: TGCGCCAGCCTCATCCCCAAAAACATTCAGTACTTC; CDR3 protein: CASLIPKNIQYF
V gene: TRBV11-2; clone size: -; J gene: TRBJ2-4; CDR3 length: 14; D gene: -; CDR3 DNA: TGTGCCAGCAGCTTAGCTCTAAGCAAAAACATTCAGTACTTC; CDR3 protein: CASSLALSKNIQYF
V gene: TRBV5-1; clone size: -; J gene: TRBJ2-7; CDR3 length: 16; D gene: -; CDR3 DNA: TGCGCCAGCAGCTTGGAGGCGGCAGGGGTTTCGGGCGAGCAGTACTTC; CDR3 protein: CASSLEAAGVSGEQYF
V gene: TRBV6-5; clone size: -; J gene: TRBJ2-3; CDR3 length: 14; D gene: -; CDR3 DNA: TGTGCCAGCCGAGGGACGCTGAGCACAGATACGCAGTATTTT; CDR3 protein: CASRGTLSTDTQYF
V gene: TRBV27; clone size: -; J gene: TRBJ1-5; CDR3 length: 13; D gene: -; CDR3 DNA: TGTGCCAGCAGTTTAGGATACAATCAGCCCCAGCATTTT; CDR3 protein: CASSLGYNQPQHF
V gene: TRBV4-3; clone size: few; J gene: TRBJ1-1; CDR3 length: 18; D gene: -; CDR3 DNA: TGCGCCAGCAGCCAGAACCTTATGAGTTCATTAGGGAACACTGAAGCTTTCTTT; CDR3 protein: CASSQNLMSSLGNTEAFF
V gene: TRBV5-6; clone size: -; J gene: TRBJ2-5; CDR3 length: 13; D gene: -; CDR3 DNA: TGTGCCAGCAGCTTATTAGGGTTCCAGACCCAGTACTTC; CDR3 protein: CASSLLGFQTQYF
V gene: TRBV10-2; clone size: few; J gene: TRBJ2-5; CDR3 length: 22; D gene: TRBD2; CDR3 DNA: TGCGCCAGCAGTTGGTTTCGGGGGTCCGGGACTAGCGGGAGATTCGGCCAAGAGACCCAGTACTTC; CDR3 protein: CASSWFRGSGTSGRFGQETQYF
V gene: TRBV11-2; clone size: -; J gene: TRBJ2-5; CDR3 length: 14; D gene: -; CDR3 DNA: TGTGCCAGCAGCACCAGGGGGGGGCGAGAGACCCAGTACTTC; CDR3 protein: CASSTRGGRETQYF
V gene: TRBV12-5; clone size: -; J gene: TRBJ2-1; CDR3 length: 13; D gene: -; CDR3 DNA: TGTGCTAGTGGTTTGCCCCGACGGGCCCTTGAGTTCTTC; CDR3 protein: CASGLPRRALEFF
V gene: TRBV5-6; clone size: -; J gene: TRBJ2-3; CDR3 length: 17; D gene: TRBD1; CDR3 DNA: TGTGCCAGCAGCTCGGGGCTTGGGACAGGGCGTTTAGATACGCAGTATTTT; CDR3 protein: CASSSGLGTGRLDTQYF